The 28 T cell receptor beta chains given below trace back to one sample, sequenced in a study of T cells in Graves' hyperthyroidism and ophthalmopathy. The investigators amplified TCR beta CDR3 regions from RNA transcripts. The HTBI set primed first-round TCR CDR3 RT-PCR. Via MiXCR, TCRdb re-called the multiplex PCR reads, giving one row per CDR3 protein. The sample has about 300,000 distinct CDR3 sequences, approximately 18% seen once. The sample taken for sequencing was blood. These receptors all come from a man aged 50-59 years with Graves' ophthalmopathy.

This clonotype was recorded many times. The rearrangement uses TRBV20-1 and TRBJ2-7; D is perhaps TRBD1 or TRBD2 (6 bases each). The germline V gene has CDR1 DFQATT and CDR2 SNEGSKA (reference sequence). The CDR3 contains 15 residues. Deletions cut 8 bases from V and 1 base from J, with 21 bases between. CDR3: CSTSYEGGRSYEQYF. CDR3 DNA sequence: TGCAGTACCAGCTATGAGGGGGGACGTTCCTACGAGCAGTACTTC.

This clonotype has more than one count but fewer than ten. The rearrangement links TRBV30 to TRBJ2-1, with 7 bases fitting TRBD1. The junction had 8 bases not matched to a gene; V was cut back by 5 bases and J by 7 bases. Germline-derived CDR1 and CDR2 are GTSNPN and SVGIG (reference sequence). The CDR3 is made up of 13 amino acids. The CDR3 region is CAWDREHGNEQFF. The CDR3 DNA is TGTGCCTGGGACAGGGAGCATGGTAATGAGCAGTTCTTC.

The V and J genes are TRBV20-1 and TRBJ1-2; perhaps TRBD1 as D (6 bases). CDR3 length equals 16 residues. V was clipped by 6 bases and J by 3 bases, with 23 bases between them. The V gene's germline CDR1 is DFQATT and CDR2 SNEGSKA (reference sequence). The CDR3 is CSAAPGIGGVDYGYTF. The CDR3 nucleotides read TGCAGTGCGGCCCCCGGGATTGGGGGCGTCGACTATGGCTACACCTTC.

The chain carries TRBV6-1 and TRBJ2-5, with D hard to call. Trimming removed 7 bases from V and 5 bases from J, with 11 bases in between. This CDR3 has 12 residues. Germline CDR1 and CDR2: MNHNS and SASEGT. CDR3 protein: CASTPESETQYF. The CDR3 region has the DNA TGTGCCAGCACCCCTGAGAGCGAGACCCAGTACTTC.

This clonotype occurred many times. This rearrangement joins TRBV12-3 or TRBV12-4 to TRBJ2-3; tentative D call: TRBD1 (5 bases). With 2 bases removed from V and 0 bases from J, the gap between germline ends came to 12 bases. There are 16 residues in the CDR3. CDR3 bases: TGTGCCAGCAGTTTACAGGGTTTAGTGAGCACAGATACGCAGTATTTT. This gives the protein CASSLQGLVSTDTQYF.

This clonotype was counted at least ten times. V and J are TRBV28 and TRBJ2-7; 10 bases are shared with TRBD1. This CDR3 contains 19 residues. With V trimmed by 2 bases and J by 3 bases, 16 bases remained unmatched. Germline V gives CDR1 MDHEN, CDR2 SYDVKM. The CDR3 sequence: CASSLAETVVGTGVYEQYF. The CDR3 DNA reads TGTGCCAGCAGTTTAGCTGAAACTGTGGTAGGGACAGGGGTCTACGAGCAGTACTTC.

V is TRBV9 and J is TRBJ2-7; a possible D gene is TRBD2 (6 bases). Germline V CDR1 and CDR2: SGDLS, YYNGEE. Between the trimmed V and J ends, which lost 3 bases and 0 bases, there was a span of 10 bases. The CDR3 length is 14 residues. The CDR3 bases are TGTGCCAGCAGCGCGACCGGGGGCTCCTACGAGCAGTACTTC. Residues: CASSATGGSYEQYF.

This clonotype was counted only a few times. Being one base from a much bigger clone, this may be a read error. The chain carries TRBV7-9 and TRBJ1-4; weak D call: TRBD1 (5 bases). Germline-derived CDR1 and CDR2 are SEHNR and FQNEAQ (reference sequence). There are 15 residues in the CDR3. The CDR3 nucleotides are TGTGCCAGCAGCTCCTCGCGGGGTGGGGGGGAAAAACTGTCTTTT. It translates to CASSSSRGGGEKLSF.

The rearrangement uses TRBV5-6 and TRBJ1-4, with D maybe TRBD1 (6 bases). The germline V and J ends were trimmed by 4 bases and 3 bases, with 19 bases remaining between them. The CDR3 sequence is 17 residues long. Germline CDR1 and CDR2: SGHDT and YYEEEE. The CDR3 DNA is TGTGCCAGCAGCGCGACAGGAGGACGGGTCCCTAATGAAAAACTGTTTTTT. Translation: CASSATGGRVPNEKLFF.

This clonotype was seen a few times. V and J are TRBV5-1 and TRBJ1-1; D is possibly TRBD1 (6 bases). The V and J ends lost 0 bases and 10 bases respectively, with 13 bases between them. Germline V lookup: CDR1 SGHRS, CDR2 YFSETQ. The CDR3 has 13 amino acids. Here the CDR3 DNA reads TGCGCCAGCAGCTTGGTGGGAGGGGGGCGAGCTTTCTTT. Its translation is CASSLVGGGRAFF.

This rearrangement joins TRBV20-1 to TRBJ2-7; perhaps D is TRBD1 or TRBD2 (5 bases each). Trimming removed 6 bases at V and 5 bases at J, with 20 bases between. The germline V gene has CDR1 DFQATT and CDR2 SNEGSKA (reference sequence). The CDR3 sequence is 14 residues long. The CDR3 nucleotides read TGCAGTGCCCAAGGGGTGGGAGAAGGCCACGAGCAGTACTTC. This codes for CSAQGVGEGHEQYF.

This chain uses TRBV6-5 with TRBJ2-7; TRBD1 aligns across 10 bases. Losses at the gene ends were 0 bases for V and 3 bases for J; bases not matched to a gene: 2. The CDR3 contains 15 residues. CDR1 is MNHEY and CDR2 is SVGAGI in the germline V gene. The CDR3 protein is CASSYSGQGGYEQYF. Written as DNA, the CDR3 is TGTGCCAGCAGTTACTCCGGACAGGGGGGCTACGAGCAGTACTTC.

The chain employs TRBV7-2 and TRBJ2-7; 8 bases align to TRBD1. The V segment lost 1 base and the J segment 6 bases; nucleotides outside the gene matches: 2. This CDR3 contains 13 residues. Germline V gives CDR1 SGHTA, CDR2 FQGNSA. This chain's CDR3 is CASSLGGQVEQYF. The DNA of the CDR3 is TGTGCCAGCAGCTTAGGGGGACAGGTCGAGCAGTACTTC. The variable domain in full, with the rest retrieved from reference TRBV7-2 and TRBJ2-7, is GAGVSQSPSNKVTEKGKDVELRCDPISGHTALYWYRQSLGQGLEFLIYFQGNSAPDKSGLPSDRFSAERTGGSVSTLTIQRTQQEDSAVYLCASSLGGQVEQYFGPGTRLTVT.

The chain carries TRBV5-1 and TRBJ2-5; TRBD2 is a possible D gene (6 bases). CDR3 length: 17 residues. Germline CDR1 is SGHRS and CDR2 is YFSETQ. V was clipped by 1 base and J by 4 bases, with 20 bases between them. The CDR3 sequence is CASSLYTQSGRGETQYF. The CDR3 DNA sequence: TGCGCCAGCAGCTTGTACACCCAGAGCGGGCGGGGAGAGACCCAGTACTTC. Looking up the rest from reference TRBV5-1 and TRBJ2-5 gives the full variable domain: KAGVTQTPRYLIKTRGQQVTLSCSPISGHRSVSWYQQTPGQGLQFLFEYFSETQRNKGNFPGRFSGRQFSNSRSEMNVSTLELGDSALYLCASSLYTQSGRGETQYFGPGTRLLVL.

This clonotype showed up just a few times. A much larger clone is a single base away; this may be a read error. CDR3 DNA sequence: TGTGCCAGCGGTTGGGGACAGAGCAATCAGCCCCAGCATTTT. Its protein is CASGWGQSNQPQHF. This rearrangement joins TRBV27 to TRBJ1-5; 7 positions match TRBD1. V trimming: 8 bases; J trimming: 1 base; junction bases outside the gene matches: 5. There are 14 residues in the CDR3. The germline CDR1 and CDR2 sequences are MNHEY and SMNVEV (reference sequence).

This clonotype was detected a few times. In DNA form, the CDR3 reads TGTGCCAGCAGTAACAACCCTGTAGGGACTAGCACAGATACGCAGTATTTT. It is translated as CASSNNPVGTSTDTQYF. The J gene is TRBJ2-3, the V gene TRBV6-1, with TRBD2 as a possible D gene (6 bases). Germline CDR1 is MNHNS and CDR2 is SASEGT. The CDR3 sequence is 17 residues long. Trimming took 5 bases from V and 0 from J, leaving 18 bases between them.

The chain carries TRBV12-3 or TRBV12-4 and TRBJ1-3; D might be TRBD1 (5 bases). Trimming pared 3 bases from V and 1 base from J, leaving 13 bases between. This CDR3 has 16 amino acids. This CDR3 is CASSFGGGGSGNTIYF. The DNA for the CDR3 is TGTGCCAGCAGTTTTGGGGGGGGGGGTTCTGGAAACACCATATATTTT.

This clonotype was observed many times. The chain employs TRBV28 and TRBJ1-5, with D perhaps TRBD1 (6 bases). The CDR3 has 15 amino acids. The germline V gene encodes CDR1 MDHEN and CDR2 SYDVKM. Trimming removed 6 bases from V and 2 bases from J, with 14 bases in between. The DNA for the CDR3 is TGTGCCAGCAGGCGAACACAGGGTCGCAATCAGCCCCAGCATTTT. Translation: CASRRTQGRNQPQHF.

The CDR3 is CASSLRQGAADGYTF. CDR3 bases: TGTGCCAGCAGCCTACGACAGGGGGCTGCGGATGGCTACACCTTC. The genes are TRBV7-8 and TRBJ1-2; 10 nucleotides match TRBD1. With V trimmed by 5 bases and J by 6 bases, 9 bases remained unmatched. This CDR3 region has 15 residues. CDR1 is SGHVS and CDR2 is FQNEAQ in the germline V gene.

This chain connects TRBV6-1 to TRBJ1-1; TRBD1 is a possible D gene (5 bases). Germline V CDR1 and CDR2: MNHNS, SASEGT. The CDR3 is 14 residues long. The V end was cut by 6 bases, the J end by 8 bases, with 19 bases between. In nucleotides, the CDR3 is TGTGCCAGCAGGGCCGGGACGGGTTATTGGGAAGCTTTCTTT. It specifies CASRAGTGYWEAFF.

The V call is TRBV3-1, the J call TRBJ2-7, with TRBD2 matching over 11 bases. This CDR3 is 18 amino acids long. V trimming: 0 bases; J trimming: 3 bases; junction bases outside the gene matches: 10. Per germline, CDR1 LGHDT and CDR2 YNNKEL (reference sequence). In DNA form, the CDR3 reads TGTGCCAGCAGCCAAGAGCACCTCACTAGCGGGAGTATCTACGAGCAGTACTTC. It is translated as CASSQEHLTSGSIYEQYF.

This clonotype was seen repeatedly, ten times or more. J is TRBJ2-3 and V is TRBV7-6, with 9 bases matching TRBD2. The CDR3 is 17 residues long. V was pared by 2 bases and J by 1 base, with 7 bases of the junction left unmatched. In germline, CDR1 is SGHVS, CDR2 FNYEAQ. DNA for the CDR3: TGTGCCAGCAGCTTACCGGTCGCGGGAGGGGGCACAGATACGCAGTATTTT. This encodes CASSLPVAGGGTDTQYF. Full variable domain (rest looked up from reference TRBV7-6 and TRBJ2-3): GAGVSQSPRYKVTKRGQDVALRCDPISGHVSLYWYRQALGQGPEFLTYFNYEAQQDKSGLPNDRFSAERPEGSISTLTIQRTEQRDSAMYRCASSLPVAGGGTDTQYFGPGTRLTVL.

For the CDR3, the DNA is TGTGCCAGCAGCTACCAGGGACTAGCGGACAATGAGCAGTTCTTC. As protein: CASSYQGLADNEQFF. The gene calls are TRBV7-3 and TRBJ2-1, with 11 bases that match TRBD2. The CDR3 length is 15 residues. CDR1 is SGHTA, CDR2 FQGTGA, per germline. V gave up 4 bases and J gave up 5 bases; unmatched junction bases: 4.

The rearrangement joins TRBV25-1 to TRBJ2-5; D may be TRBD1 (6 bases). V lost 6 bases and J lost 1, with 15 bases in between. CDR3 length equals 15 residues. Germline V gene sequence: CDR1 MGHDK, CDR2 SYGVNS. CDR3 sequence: CASRRAQGFQETQYF. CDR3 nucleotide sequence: TGTGCCAGCAGGAGGGCGCAGGGGTTCCAAGAGACCCAGTACTTC.

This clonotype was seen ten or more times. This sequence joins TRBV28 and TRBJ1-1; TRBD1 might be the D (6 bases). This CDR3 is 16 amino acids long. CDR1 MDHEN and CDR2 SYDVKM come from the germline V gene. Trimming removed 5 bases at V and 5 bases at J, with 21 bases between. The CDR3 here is CASSRDRWGRGTEAFF. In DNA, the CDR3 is TGTGCCAGCAGTCGAGACCGATGGGGGCGAGGAACTGAAGCTTTCTTT.

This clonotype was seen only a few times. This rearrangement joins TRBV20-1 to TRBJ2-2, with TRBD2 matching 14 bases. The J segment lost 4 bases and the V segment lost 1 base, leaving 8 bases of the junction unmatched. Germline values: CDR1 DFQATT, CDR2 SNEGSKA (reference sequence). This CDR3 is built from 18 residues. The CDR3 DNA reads TGCAGTGCTAGAGGGGTGACTAGCGGGAGGGGGGTCACCGGGGAGCTGTTTTTT. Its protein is CSARGVTSGRGVTGELFF.

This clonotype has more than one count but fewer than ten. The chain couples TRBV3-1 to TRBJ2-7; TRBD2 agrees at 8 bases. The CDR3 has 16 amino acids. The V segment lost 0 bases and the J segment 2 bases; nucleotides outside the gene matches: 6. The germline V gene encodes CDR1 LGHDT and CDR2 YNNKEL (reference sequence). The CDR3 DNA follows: TGTGCCAGCAGCCAAGATGGTGCGGGAGGTCCCTACGAGCAGTACTTC. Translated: CASSQDGAGGPYEQYF.

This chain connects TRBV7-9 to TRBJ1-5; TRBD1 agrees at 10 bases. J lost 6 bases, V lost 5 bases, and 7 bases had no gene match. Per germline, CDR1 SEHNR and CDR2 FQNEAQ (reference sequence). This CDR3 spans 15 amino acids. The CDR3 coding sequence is TGTGCCAGCAGCCCAACCGGGACAGGGGCTCAGCCCCAGCATTTT. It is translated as CASSPTGTGAQPQHF.